This passage covers 18 T cell receptor beta chains from one sample sequenced in a study of T cell responses to AZD1222 COVID-19 vaccine. The repertoire was sequenced with immunoSEQ multiplex PCR; TCRdb's copy has only in-frame clones and lacks some. The repertoire holds roughly 70,000 clones, with just over 90% as singletons. Here the sequenced sample was peripheral blood, taken 28 days after the second dose of the MenACWY control vaccine. These receptors came from an adult who received the MenACWY meningococcal vaccine as a control.

The CDR3: CASSQTRGNQPQHF. The DNA of the CDR3 is TGTGCCAGCAGCCAAACCAGGGGTAATCAGCCCCAGCATTTT. The rearrangement links TRBV3-1 (or the pseudogene TRBV3-2) to TRBJ1-5; tentatively, D is TRBD1 (6 bases). The CDR3 contains 14 residues. The V gene's germline CDR1 is LGHDT and CDR2 YNNKEL (reference sequence). The V end was cut by 2 bases, the J end by 4 bases, with 9 bases between.

This clone was observed a single time. The CDR3 reads CALARGYTDTQYF. CDR3 in DNA: TGTGCCTTGGCTAGGGGCTATACAGATACGCAGTATTTT. The chain employs TRBV30 and TRBJ2-3, with a possible D match to TRBD1 (5 bases). The germline gives CDR1 GTSNPN, CDR2 SVGIG (reference sequence). Trimming cost V 7 bases and J 3 bases, with 14 bases left between them. This CDR3 contains 13 residues.

V and J are TRBV12-3 or TRBV12-4 and TRBJ2-2; D is ambiguous. This CDR3 spans 13 amino acids. V lost 3 bases to trimming and J lost 6 bases, with 8 bases between them. CDR3 DNA sequence: TGTGCCAGCAGTTTGTGGGGATCCGGGGAGCTGTTTTTT. As protein: CASSLWGSGELFF.

The chain couples TRBV7-9 to TRBJ2-7; tentatively, D is TRBD2 (6 bases). Germline assignment: CDR1 SEHNR and CDR2 FQNEAQ (reference sequence). The CDR3 length is 11 residues. Trimming cost V 1 base and J 12 bases, with 10 bases left between them. The CDR3: CASSLGRDSYF. DNA of the CDR3: TGTGCCAGCAGCTTAGGGCGGGACTCGTACTTC.

The table lists this clone with a count of one. The CDR3 region is CATSEGLQRPLEQFF. CDR3 sequence (DNA): TGTGCCACCAGTGAAGGCTTGCAGAGGCCTCTAGAGCAGTTCTTC. The chain joins TRBV24-1 to TRBJ2-1; D gene unclear. The germline V gene has CDR1 KGHDR and CDR2 SFDVKD. The V end lost 4 bases, the J end lost 10 bases, and 19 bases lay between the germline ends. CDR3 length: 15 amino acids.

CDR3 residues: CASSELGRGEDEQYF. CDR3 sequence (DNA): TGTGCCAGCAGTGAATTGGGCAGAGGTGAGGACGAGCAGTACTTC. This chain connects TRBV25-1 to TRBJ2-7; unclear D gene. Germline loops: CDR1 MGHDK, CDR2 SYGVNS. The V and J ends lost 1 base and 5 bases respectively, with 15 bases between them. This CDR3 is built from 15 residues.

CDR3 protein: CASSFNRGEAFF. CDR3 nucleotides: TGCGCCAGCAGCTTTAACAGGGGAGAAGCTTTCTTT. J is TRBJ1-1 and V is TRBV5-1; 7 nucleotides agree with TRBD1. The CDR3 runs to 12 residues. Unmatched junction bases numbered 3, after V lost 2 bases and J lost 8 bases. In germline, CDR1 is SGHRS, CDR2 YFSETQ. Drawing the rest from reference TRBV5-1 and TRBJ1-1, the complete variable domain is KAGVTQTPRYLIKTRGQQVTLSCSPISGHRSVSWYQQTPGQGLQFLFEYFSETQRNKGNFPGRFSGRQFSNSRSEMNVSTLELGDSALYLCASSFNRGEAFFGQGTRLTVV.

The chain joins TRBV6-5 to TRBJ1-5; perhaps TRBD1 as D (6 bases). V was cut by 7 bases and J by 3 bases, with 10 bases left in between. CDR1 is MNHEY and CDR2 is SVGAGI in the germline V gene. The CDR3 is made up of 13 amino acids. The CDR3 spells CASKRQDNQPQHF. DNA of the CDR3: TGTGCCAGCAAGAGACAGGACAATCAGCCCCAGCATTTT.

The chain recombines TRBV15 with TRBJ2-1; TRBD2 matches 7 bases. Germline CDR1 and CDR2: LNHNV and YYDKDF (reference sequence). The CDR3 loop spans 15 amino acids. V shed 0 bases and J 3 bases; nucleotides not matched to a gene: 2. The CDR3 sequence: CATSRDRTSYNEQFF. Written as DNA, the CDR3 is TGTGCCACCAGCAGAGATCGGACTAGCTACAATGAGCAGTTCTTC.

The V call is TRBV6-2 or TRBV6-3, the J call TRBJ2-7; D gene ambiguous. This CDR3 contains 16 residues. CDR1 MNHEY and CDR2 SVGEGT come from the germline V gene. The germline V and J ends were trimmed by 4 bases and 2 bases, with 18 bases remaining between them. CDR3 in amino acids: CASSSPPKQPTYEQYF. CDR3 sequence (DNA): TGTGCCAGCAGTTCCCCTCCCAAACAGCCTACCTACGAGCAGTACTTC.

The rearrangement links TRBV5-6 to TRBJ1-6; D is undetermined. The germline V gene encodes CDR1 SGHDT and CDR2 YYEEEE. With 1 base removed from V and 10 bases from J, the gap between germline ends came to 9 bases. This CDR3 is built from 13 residues. In DNA, the CDR3 is TGTGCCAGCAGCTTGAGTTCGAGATCACCCCTCCACTTT. It is translated as CASSLSSRSPLHF.

This clone was counted a single time. This chain uses TRBV9 with TRBJ1-1; D is unresolved. This CDR3 is built from 14 residues. The V gene lost 2 bases and the J gene lost 1 base, with 9 bases spanning the gap. The germline V gene encodes CDR1 SGDLS and CDR2 YYNGEE. CDR3 DNA: TGTGCCAGCAGCGTGGACGTCGGGAACACTGAAGCTTTCTTT. This encodes CASSVDVGNTEAFF.

This chain connects TRBV7-3 to TRBJ2-3; D remains unclear. Germline loops: CDR1 SGHTA, CDR2 FQGTGA. CDR3 length equals 13 residues. The germline V and J ends were trimmed by 4 bases and 8 bases, with 13 bases remaining between them. Here the CDR3 DNA reads TGTGCCAGCAGCTCCCAGGATCGCGGTACGCAGTATTTT. The encoded protein is CASSSQDRGTQYF. Full variable domain (remainder filled in from reference TRBV7-3 and TRBJ2-3): GAGVSQTPSNKVTEKGKYVELRCDPISGHTALYWYRQSLGQGPEFLIYFQGTGAADDSGLPNDRFFAVRPEGSVSTLKIQRTERGDSAVYLCASSSQDRGTQYFGPGTRLTVL.

This chain uses TRBV6-5 with TRBJ2-3; 7 nucleotides align to TRBD1. J was trimmed by 5 bases and V by 6 bases; bases with no gene match: 11. The CDR3 runs 15 residues. Per germline, CDR1 MNHEY and CDR2 SVGAGI. The chain's CDR3 is CASSAQGQRGDTQYF. Written as DNA, the CDR3 is TGTGCCAGCAGCGCCCAGGGACAGAGGGGAGATACGCAGTATTTT.

The V and J genes are TRBV5-4 and TRBJ2-7; the D gene is possibly TRBD1 (5 bases). The germline V gene has CDR1 SGHNT and CDR2 YYREEE (reference sequence). The CDR3 runs to 12 residues. V lost 7 bases and J 5 bases, leaving 13 bases between the germline ends. The CDR3 DNA reads TGTGCCAGCTCGGGCGCAGGGAACGAGCAGTACTTC. It encodes CASSGAGNEQYF.

This chain links TRBV19 with TRBJ1-5; TRBD1 is a possible D gene (5 bases). CDR1 and CDR2 from the germline V gene are LNHDA and SQIVND (reference sequence). The CDR3 length is 15 residues. Trimming cost V 4 bases and J 1 base, with 11 bases left between them. CDR3: CASSNHRGSNQPQHF. The CDR3 nucleotides are TGTGCCAGTAGTAACCATAGGGGAAGCAATCAGCCCCAGCATTTT.

This chain uses TRBV5-1 with TRBJ1-1, with 7 bases identical to TRBD1. The V gene's germline CDR1 is SGHRS and CDR2 YFSETQ. The CDR3 has 13 amino acids. J was trimmed by 3 bases and V by 1 base; bases with no gene match: 0. The CDR3 nucleotides read TGCGCCAGCAGCTTGACAGGGGACACTGAAGCTTTCTTT. The encoded protein is CASSLTGDTEAFF.

The chain joins TRBV25-1 to TRBJ1-6; TRBD1 might be the D (6 bases). Germline V gene data show CDR1 as MGHDK and CDR2 as SYGVNS. Trimming removed 2 bases at V and 4 bases at J, with 12 bases between. The CDR3 consists of 16 residues. The CDR3 DNA reads as TGTGCCAGCAGTGAACTGGGGGCGCATTATAATTCACCCCTCCACTTT. This codes for CASSELGAHYNSPLHF. Full variable domain (missing parts from reference TRBV25-1 and TRBJ1-6): EADIYQTPRYLVIGTGKKITLECSQTMGHDKMYWYQQDPGMELHLIHYSYGVNSTEKGDLSSESTVSRIRTEHFPLTLESARPSHTSQYLCASSELGAHYNSPLHFGNGTRLTVT.